The next 22 T cell receptor beta chains were all read from a single sample in a study of blood T cells in healthy people across ages. Primers used in a second PCR of roughly 7 to 12 cycles were a sample-barcoded 5' primer and a J-beta primer mix. TCRdb fed the 5' RACE reads into MiXCR, producing one record per CDR3 protein. Among approximately 1,100,000 distinct CDR3 sequences listed, 40% to 55% were seen once. The sequencing input was blood. The receptors were gathered from a woman aged 60-75 years in good health.

V gene TRBV2 combines with J gene TRBJ2-1; 8 nucleotides agree with TRBD2. With 4 bases clipped from V and 8 bases from J, the junction kept 10 bases outside the gene matches. Germline V CDR1 and CDR2: SNHLY, FYNNEI. The CDR3 consists of 15 residues. The CDR3 DNA reads as TGTGCCAGCAGTGGGGACCGGGAGGGCCAGGATGAGCAGTTCTTC. It translates to CASSGDREGQDEQFF.

This clonotype was observed a few times. The rearrangement links TRBV29-1 to TRBJ2-3; TRBD2 agrees at 10 bases. Germline V gene sequence: CDR1 SQVTM, CDR2 ANQGSEA. Trimming at V came to 6 bases and at J to 1 base, leaving 7 bases not matched to a gene. This CDR3 has 15 amino acids. In DNA, the CDR3 is TGCAGCGTCAGGGGAGGGACTAGCGGCACAGATACGCAGTATTTT. Translation gives CSVRGGTSGTDTQYF.

This chain joins TRBV20-1 and TRBJ2-5; the D is unclear. This CDR3 contains 13 residues. The V and J ends lost 5 bases and 1 base respectively, with 11 bases between them. Germline V lookup: CDR1 DFQATT, CDR2 SNEGSKA (reference sequence). The CDR3 here is CSALVGFQETQYF. The DNA for the CDR3 is TGCAGTGCTCTAGTGGGCTTCCAAGAGACCCAGTACTTC.

This clonotype was seen a few times. The chain combines TRBV6-6 with TRBJ1-2; 9 bases match TRBD1. Trimming at V came to 8 bases and at J to 3 bases, leaving 10 bases not matched to a gene. The CDR3 has 15 residues. CDR1 is MNHNY and CDR2 is SVGAGI in the germline V gene (reference sequence). The CDR3: CASLARGDRDYGYTF. In DNA form, the CDR3 reads TGTGCCAGCTTGGCCAGGGGGGACAGGGACTATGGCTACACCTTC.

This clonotype was picked up a small number of times. This chain uses TRBV29-1 with TRBJ1-1; D is perhaps TRBD1 (5 bases). The CDR3 sequence is 12 residues long. The V end was cut by 6 bases, the J end by 1 base, with 9 bases between. Germline assignment: CDR1 SQVTM and CDR2 ANQGSEA. The DNA of the CDR3 is TGCAGCGTCCGACAGAAGAACACTGAAGCTTTCTTT. It specifies CSVRQKNTEAFF. Filled out from reference TRBV29-1 and TRBJ1-1, the complete variable domain reads SAVISQKPSRDICQRGTSLTIQCQVDSQVTMMFWYRQQPGQSLTLIATANQGSEATYESGFVIDKFPISRPNLTFSTLTVSNMSPEDSSIYLCSVRQKNTEAFFGQGTRLTVV.

V gene TRBV20-1 combines with J gene TRBJ1-1; TRBD1 is a possible D gene (6 bases). CDR1 and CDR2 from the germline V gene are DFQATT and SNEGSKA (reference sequence). Between the trimmed V and J ends, which lost 1 base and 4 bases, there was a span of 7 bases. The CDR3 is made up of 12 amino acids. In nucleotides, the CDR3 is TGCAGTGCTAGAGGGACAGCCACTGAAGCTTTCTTT. It is translated as CSARGTATEAFF.

This clonotype was picked up one time. Sequence at one end of the junction differs from germline and may be a read error. The DNA for the CDR3 is TGTGCCAGAAGCCAAGAACCTCGGAACGAATTTGTACCCCTCCACTTT. Translating gives CARSQEPRNEFVPLHF. The chain combines TRBV4-2 with TRBJ1-6; D unclear. The V gene's germline CDR1 is LGHNA and CDR2 YNFKEQ. The CDR3 runs to 16 residues.

This chain links TRBV3-1 with TRBJ2-7; 7 bases are a match to TRBD2. The CDR3 loop spans 15 amino acids. The ends lost 0 bases at V and 8 bases at J; junction bases unmatched: 10. The germline gives CDR1 LGHDT, CDR2 YNNKEL (reference sequence). The CDR3, as DNA: TGTGCCAGCAGCCAAGAGTTAGCGGGTGGGGGGAAGCAGTACTTC. This translates into CASSQELAGGGKQYF.

This clonotype was counted only a few times. The chain uses TRBV6-2 or TRBV6-3 and TRBJ2-1, with 8 nucleotides matching TRBD1. The CDR3 is 16 residues long. Looked up from germline, CDR1 is MNHEY and CDR2 is SVGEGT. The J segment lost 4 bases and the V segment lost 7 bases, leaving 12 bases of the junction unmatched. CDR3 region: CASIQPDRGRYNEQFF. The CDR3 DNA follows: TGTGCCAGCATACAACCAGACAGGGGTCGTTACAATGAGCAGTTCTTC.

This chain links TRBV4-1 with TRBJ2-7; maybe TRBD2 (6 bases). Germline V CDR1 and CDR2: MGHRA, YSYEKL. The CDR3 contains 17 residues. Trimming stripped 0 bases from V and 10 bases from J, with 25 bases between. The CDR3, as DNA: TGCGCCAGCAGCCAAGATGAGGGACCATCCGGAGGGGAGGCCCAGTACTTC. Translating it yields CASSQDEGPSGGEAQYF.

This chain connects TRBV7-2 to TRBJ2-4; 7 bases are a match to TRBD2. The tail of the sequence fits TRBJ2-7 better, so the J call may be wrong. The CDR3 is 15 amino acids. The germline CDR1 and CDR2 sequences are SGHTA and FQGNSA. The CDR3 DNA is TGTGCCAGCAGCTTAGACGCGGGACTAAGGAGCGAGCAGTACTTC. Translating gives CASSLDAGLRSEQYF.

The V gene is TRBV11-1, the J gene TRBJ2-5; TRBD2 matches 15 bases. The J call may be mistaken, given a closer DNA end match to TRBJ2-7. The CDR3 sequence is 17 residues long. Germline V gives CDR1 SGHAT, CDR2 FQDESV (reference sequence). CDR3 DNA: TGTGCCAGCAGCCTCGGACTAGCGGGAGGGCCGCAGCCCGAGCAGTACTTC. It translates to CASSLGLAGGPQPEQYF.

The chain combines TRBV5-4 with TRBJ2-3; weak D call: TRBD1 (6 bases). Between the trimmed V and J ends, which lost 5 bases and 4 bases, there was a span of 14 bases. CDR3 length: 14 residues. Per germline, CDR1 SGHNT and CDR2 YYREEE (reference sequence). The CDR3: CASSPNRVADTQYF. For the CDR3, the DNA is TGTGCCAGCAGTCCAAACAGGGTGGCAGATACGCAGTATTTT.

This clonotype has a single count. The chain is built from TRBV10-2 and TRBJ2-7, with 8 bases lining up with TRBD2. The CDR3 is 13 amino acids. Germline CDR1 is WSHSY and CDR2 is SAAADI. V shed 4 bases, J shed 6 bases, and the junction held 5 bases outside the gene matches. The CDR3 is CASSAAGALEQYF. CDR3 coding DNA: TGCGCCAGCAGTGCAGCGGGAGCCCTCGAGCAGTACTTC.

This chain uses TRBV2 with TRBJ2-1; D remains unclear. This CDR3 is 11 amino acids long. Germline V CDR1 and CDR2: SNHLY, FYNNEI. The V and J ends lost 4 bases and 10 bases respectively, with 8 bases between them. The CDR3, as DNA: TGTGCCAGCAGTGCGACACACGAGCAGTTCTTC. It encodes CASSATHEQFF.

The sample holds a few counts of this clonotype. V usage is TRBV6-5 and J usage is TRBJ1-1; D perhaps matches TRBD1 (5 bases). The CDR3 has 15 amino acids. V was trimmed by 9 bases and J by 2 bases, leaving 19 bases between them. CDR1 and CDR2 (germline): MNHEY, SVGAGI. CDR3 sequence reads: CASSPGRILNTEAFF. Here the CDR3 DNA reads TGTGCCAGTTCGCCGGGACGGATATTAAACACTGAAGCTTTCTTT.

The V call is TRBV24-1, the J call TRBJ2-7; 11 bases align to TRBD2. J was trimmed by 3 bases and V by 4 bases; bases with no gene match: 16. The CDR3 contains 19 residues. From germline, CDR1 is KGHDR and CDR2 SFDVKD. CDR3 sequence: CATSEPLLAGEGLNYEQYF. The CDR3 DNA reads as TGTGCCACCAGTGAGCCCTTACTAGCGGGAGAGGGATTGAACTACGAGCAGTACTTC.

This clonotype was counted between two and nine times. The chain uses TRBV6-5 and TRBJ2-1, with 7 positions matching TRBD1. The CDR3 totals 14 residues. CDR1 MNHEY and CDR2 SVGAGI come from the germline V gene. Trimming removed 8 bases from V and 3 bases from J; junction bases left unmatched: 7. The CDR3 loop reads CASRRDRVYNEQFF. DNA of the CDR3: TGTGCCAGCCGCCGGGACAGAGTCTACAATGAGCAGTTCTTC.

The chain couples TRBV14 to TRBJ2-1, with 14 nucleotides matching TRBD2. This CDR3 comprises 17 residues. CDR1 and CDR2 (germline): SGHDN, FVKESK. V was pared by 1 base and J by 6 bases, with 5 bases of the junction left unmatched. The CDR3 sequence is CASSQVGGLAGGNEQFF. Written as DNA, the CDR3 is TGTGCCAGCAGCCAAGTCGGAGGACTAGCGGGAGGCAATGAGCAGTTCTTC.

This clonotype turned up a few times. The CDR3 nucleotides read TGTGCCAGCAGCCTGATTAGCGGGACCAATGAGCAGTTCTTC. It encodes CASSLISGTNEQFF. J is TRBJ2-1 and V is TRBV13, with TRBD2 identical over 8 bases. V trimming: 5 bases; J trimming: 6 bases; junction bases outside the gene matches: 6. CDR3 length equals 14 residues. Looked up from germline, CDR1 is PRHDT and CDR2 is FYEKMQ (reference sequence).

This clonotype has just a few counts. The chain couples TRBV20-1 to TRBJ2-1; 9 bases align to TRBD2. Germline lookup yields CDR1 DFQATT and CDR2 SNEGSKA (reference sequence). V was clipped by 6 bases and J by 0 bases; unmatched bases: 9. The CDR3 extends over 16 amino acids. CDR3 region: CSARLLAGVSYNEQFF. CDR3 DNA sequence: TGCAGTGCCAGGTTATTAGCGGGGGTCTCCTACAATGAGCAGTTCTTC.

The chain carries TRBV7-9 and TRBJ2-7, with a tentative D call TRBD2 (6 bases). V dropped 5 bases and J dropped 2 bases, with 19 bases sitting between them. The CDR3 length is 16 residues. The germline gives CDR1 SEHNR, CDR2 FQNEAQ (reference sequence). The CDR3 region has the DNA TGTGCCAGCAGCGTCGGCTCGGGACTTCCGACCTACGAGCAGTACTTC. Translation gives CASSVGSGLPTYEQYF.